This is a list of T cell receptor beta chains from one sample in a study of T cell repertoires in cytomegalovirus infection. From the reads, TCRdb called clonotypes with MiXCR, one entry per CDR3 protein. The sample lists approximately 990,000 distinct CDR3 sequences; approximately 33% were seen once. These TCRs' antigens remain unknown. The sequenced sample was cultured CD8+ T cells from PBMCs, obtained from culture after CMV antigen stimulation. These receptors came from a human donor in good health (CMV status not recorded). Some clones in this sample may be carry-over from other donors' samples. The CDR3 runs from the conserved cysteine through the conserved F or W. A D gene is named only where the DNA matches it firmly. Clone sizes are given selectively: once, few, many, or a class where the clone is expanded.

V gene	clone size	D gene	J gene	CDR3 DNA	CDR3 protein
TRBV20-1	NA	TRBD2	TRBJ2-3	TGCAGTGCTTGGACTAGCGGGGGGACTAGCACAGATACGCAGTATTTT	CSAWTSGGTSTDTQYF
TRBV7-6	NA	NA	TRBJ2-1	TGTGCCAGCAGCTTATACGGGGTCGATGAGCAGTTCTTC	CASSLYGVDEQFF
TRBV27	NA	TRBD1	TRBJ1-1	TGTGCCGTCCTCCTTTGGGGACAGGGGGTCGCTGAAGCTTTCTTT	CAVLLWGQGVAEAFF
TRBV7-8	many	NA	TRBJ1-6	TGTGCCAGCAGCTTAAGCATCCGGGGGATTTATTCACCCCTCCACTTT	CASSLSIRGIYSPLHF
TRBV12-3/TRBV12-4	few	TRBD1	TRBJ1-1	TGTGCCGGACAGGGGGGGAACACTGAAGCTTTCTTT	CAGQGGNTEAFF
TRBV7-8	many	NA	TRBJ2-1	TGTGCCAGCAGCTGGGCCGGGACTAATGAGCAGTTCTTC	CASSWAGTNEQFF
TRBV4-3	NA	TRBD2	TRBJ2-1	TGCGCCAGCAGCCAAGATCTCCGGACTAGCGGAGTCAATGAGCAGTTCTTC	CASSQDLRTSGVNEQFF
TRBV18	NA	NA	TRBJ2-1	TGTGCCAGCTCACCACGGACGGAGGGGTCCTACAATGAGCAGTTCTTC	CASSPRTEGSYNEQFF
TRBV27	NA	NA	TRBJ1-5	TGTGCCACCCGCGGGGCGGCAAATCAGCCCCAGCATTTT	CATRGAANQPQHF
TRBV7-2	many	TRBD2	TRBJ2-1	TGTGCCAGCAGCCCTTCAGGAACTAGCGGGGGGTGGAGCTCCTACAATGAGCAGTTCTTC	CASSPSGTSGGWSSYNEQFF
TRBV15	NA	TRBD1	TRBJ1-5	TGTGCCACCAGCAGAGGTGTGACAGGGGATCAGCCCCAGCATTTT	CATSRGVTGDQPQHF
TRBV7-8	NA	TRBD1	TRBJ1-5	TGTGCCAGCAGCTTAGGGCGACAGGGAGGTCAGCCCCAGCATTTT	CASSLGRQGGQPQHF
TRBV6-1	NA	NA	TRBJ2-1	TGTGCCAGCAGTACCCAGCTTGAGCAGTTCTTC	CASSTQLEQFF
TRBV2	NA	NA	TRBJ1-1	TGTACCAACCCGCTGGGGAACACTGAAGCTTTCTTT	CTNPLGNTEAFF
TRBV6-1	few	NA	TRBJ1-4	TGTGCCAGCAGTCGAGGGCCCTACCAGAGTAATGAAAAACTGTTTTTT	CASSRGPYQSNEKLFF
TRBV6-6	NA	NA	TRBJ2-3	TGTGTCAGCAGTTACTACTCTGGACCGCAAAAGACAGATACGCAGTATTTT	CVSSYYSGPQKTDTQYF
TRBV7-9	NA	NA	TRBJ2-7	TGTGCCAGCAGCTTAATTCGGGGGTTTAGTTACGAGCAGTACTTC	CASSLIRGFSYEQYF
TRBV7-8	many	NA	TRBJ2-6	TGTGCCAGCAGCTTAGATTGGGGTCTGACTTTC	CASSLDWGLTF
TRBV6-2/TRBV6-3	NA	TRBD1	TRBJ2-2	TGTGCCAGCAGTTACCCAGGGGGTTGGCCCGGGGAGCTGTTTTTT	CASSYPGGWPGELFF
TRBV5-3	NA	NA	TRBJ1-2	TGTGCCAGCAGCTTAGCCGAGTTAGCTAACTATAGCTACACCTTC	CASSLAELANYSYTF
TRBV7-2	NA	NA	TRBJ1-1	TGTGCCAGCAGCTACGGACCAGCTTGGGCTGAAGCTTTCTTT	CASSYGPAWAEAFF
TRBV9	NA	NA	TRBJ1-2	TGTGCCAGCATCACGATCGACTTGGGGGGCTACACCTTC	CASITIDLGGYTF
TRBV5-5	NA	NA	TRBJ2-1	TGTGCCAGCAGCTACTCATTAGAGGAGCAGTTCTTC	CASSYSLEEQFF
TRBV12-3/TRBV12-4	NA	NA	TRBJ1-2	TGTGCCAGCAGTTTAGGGGTGGGGAGCTCTTCCCTCTATGGCTACACCTTC	CASSLGVGSSSLYGYTF
TRBV7-9	few	NA	TRBJ2-1	TGTGCCAGCAGCCCCTCGAGGGGAGGCGATGAGCAGTTCTTC	CASSPSRGGDEQFF
TRBV27	few	TRBD1	TRBJ1-1	TGTGCCAGCAGTTTGTCCCTCGACAGGGCTGAAGCTTTCTTT	CASSLSLDRAEAFF
TRBV6-5	once	NA	TRBJ2-1	TGTGCCAGCAGTTACGAGACCACCAATGAGCAGTTCTTC	CASSYETTNEQFF
TRBV7-3	many	NA	TRBJ1-1	TGTGCCAGCAGCTTATTTGGGGGGGGTCTGAACACTGAAGCTTTCTTT	CASSLFGGGLNTEAFF
TRBV6-6	NA	NA	TRBJ2-1	TGTGCCAGCAGTTACTCCGCACCCTCCTACAATGAGCAGTTCTTC	CASSYSAPSYNEQFF
TRBV7-6	many	NA	TRBJ2-7	TGTGCCAGCAGCTTGTCAGGACTCTACGAGCAGTACTTC	CASSLSGLYEQYF
TRBV14	NA	NA	TRBJ2-3	TGTGCCAGCAGCCAAACGGGGCGGGGTCCTAGCACAGATACGCAGTATTTT	CASSQTGRGPSTDTQYF
TRBV19	NA	NA	TRBJ1-4	TGTGCCAGTAGTATTACGGGTTTATACGAAAAACTGTTTTTT	CASSITGLYEKLFF
TRBV12-3/TRBV12-4	NA	NA	TRBJ1-3	TGTGCCAGCCCTAGTTCGGTGACACATTACTCTGGAAACACCATATATTTT	CASPSSVTHYSGNTIYF
TRBV7-3	NA	NA	TRBJ2-5	TGTGCCAGCAGCATAAATTACAGGGAGAGAGAGACCCAGTACTTC	CASSINYRERETQYF
TRBV6-1	many	NA	TRBJ1-6	TGTGCCAGCAGTGGTCCGGGAATAACCCTCCACTTT	CASSGPGITLHF
TRBV7-9	NA	NA	TRBJ2-1	TGTGCCAGCAGCTTACGTTTGGCTGAGCAGTTCTTC	CASSLRLAEQFF
TRBV27	few	NA	TRBJ2-6	TGTGCCAGCAGTTTTCAGTACTCTGGGGCCAACGTCCTGACTTTC	CASSFQYSGANVLTF
TRBV12-5	NA	NA	TRBJ2-1	TGTGCTAGTGGGGGGAACAATGAGCAGTTCTTC	CASGGNNEQFF
TRBV3-1	NA	NA	TRBJ2-5	TGTGCCAGCAGCCAAGGCGAAGAAGAGACCCAGTACTTC	CASSQGEEETQYF
TRBV6-6	NA	TRBD2	TRBJ2-1	TGTGCCAGCAGCCGACTAGCGGGGATATACAATGAGCAGTTCTTC	CASSRLAGIYNEQFF
TRBV12-3/TRBV12-4	NA	NA	TRBJ2-1	TGTGCCAGCAGTTCGAGCACCTACAATGAGCAGTTCTTC	CASSSSTYNEQFF
TRBV15	few	NA	TRBJ1-1	TGTGCCATACGTACGTTGGGACTCTCTGAAGCTTTCTTT	CAIRTLGLSEAFF
TRBV6-4	few	NA	TRBJ2-7	TGTGCCAGCAATGAAATGCCTAGGGTGAGACTAGTAGCTTCCGAGCAGTACTTC	CASNEMPRVRLVASEQYF
TRBV7-2	many	NA	TRBJ1-2	TGTGCCAGCAGCCGCGACCTGACAGGCCCTTCTAACTATGGCTACACCTTC	CASSRDLTGPSNYGYTF
TRBV20-1	NA	NA	TRBJ1-5	TGCAGTGCTAGCCTCCTCAGGGGAGTAGGTCAGCCCCAGCATTTT	CSASLLRGVGQPQHF
TRBV2	NA	NA	TRBJ2-3	TGTGCCAGCACCACAGAAGTAGGACCTACAGATACGCAGTATTTT	CASTTEVGPTDTQYF
TRBV29-1	NA	TRBD1	TRBJ1-3	TGCAGCGTTGAATTGGGAGCCGACAGGGGGCTGGCTTTTGGTGGAAACACCATATATTTT	CSVELGADRGLAFGGNTIYF
TRBV20-1	once	NA	TRBJ2-5	TGCAGTGCTAGATCCGTAGGGGCAGAGACCCAGTACTTC	CSARSVGAETQYF
TRBV28	NA	NA	TRBJ1-1	TGTGCCAGCAGTCCAAGGAGCAGGGGCGCTGAAGCTTTCTTT	CASSPRSRGAEAFF